What follows is one TCR beta chain and its context. This CDR3 is 14 amino acids long. Germline V gene data show CDR1 as GTSNPN and CDR2 as SVGIG (reference sequence). The V end was cut by 1 base, the J end by 0 bases, with 10 bases between. The record originates from a study of blood T cell repertoires in COVID-19. Study summary: Specimens from acute and convalescent COVID-19 originated in the United States, Italy and Spain. T cells, B-cell-depleted T cells, or PBMCs supplied cDNA or gDNA.

Authors' analysis steps: Counts of nucleated cells, estimated from reference gene primer amplification, were obtained. Using immunoSEQ multiplex PCR, the repertoire was profiled, and TCRdb retains in-frame clones only, with some absent. V and J calls and clone size are those listed in that table; D and trimming were worked out from the DNA. The sample includes under 250,000 clones, approximately 89% of them seen just once. Individuals drawn from under 30 US areas were about 18 to 90 years old. The chain employs TRBV30 and TRBJ2-7; tentatively, D is TRBD1 (6 bases). This TCR was sampled from a woman in her thirties with acute COVID-19. The sample consisted of PBMCs or T cells enriched from blood (not recorded which). Here the CDR3 reads CAWSGQGSSYEQYF. The DNA for the CDR3 is TGTGCCTGGAGTGGTCAGGGGAGCTCCTACGAGCAGTACTTC.